One and the same sample provided the 3 T cell receptor beta chains below, sequenced in a study of T cells in Graves' hyperthyroidism and ophthalmopathy. TCR beta CDR3 regions were amplified from RNA transcripts. Carried out on the TCR CDR3, a first-round RT-PCR used the HTBI primer set. A single record per CDR3 protein comes from TCRdb applying MiXCR to the multiplex PCR reads. The sample holds 280,000 or so distinct CDR3 sequences, 13% to 15% seen once. The sequenced sample consisted of blood. The receptors were gathered from a woman aged 45 to 65 with Graves' hyperthyroidism that later progressed to Graves' ophthalmopathy.

This clonotype has a single count. The chain uses TRBV5-1 and TRBJ2-1, with 13 bases matching TRBD2. CDR1 and CDR2 from the germline V gene are SGHRS and YFSETQ. The trim removed 7 bases at V and 10 bases at J, leaving 14 bases unmatched. This CDR3 is 16 amino acids long. Here the CDR3 DNA reads TGCGCCAGCTCCCGCCGAGGGACTAGCGGGATTAACGAGCAGTTCTTC. It encodes CASSRRGTSGINEQFF.

This clonotype came up many times. Here the CDR3 DNA reads TGTGCCAGCAGCCCTCTGACAGGGGCTAATCCCTCCGAGCAGTACTTC. Protein: CASSPLTGANPSEQYF. V and J are TRBV7-9 and TRBJ2-7; 8 bases map to TRBD1. Germline CDR1 SEHNR, CDR2 FQNEAQ (reference sequence). This CDR3 is 16 amino acids long. Trimming cost V 5 bases and J 6 bases; bases outside gene matches: 15.

This clonotype was counted at least ten times. This chain connects TRBV7-9 to TRBJ2-7, with TRBD2 identical over 7 bases. Unmatched junction bases numbered 0, after V lost 4 bases and J lost 3 bases. The CDR3 is made up of 12 amino acids. Germline assignment: CDR1 SEHNR and CDR2 FQNEAQ (reference sequence). The CDR3 region has the DNA TGTGCCAGCAGCTGGGACTACTACGAGCAGTACTTC. Its protein product is CASSWDYYEQYF.